Here is one T cell receptor beta chain with its context. Within the sample, other DNA sequences also encode this same CDR3. The data belong to a study of blood T cell repertoires in COVID-19. Authors' methods: Amplification of reference gene primers was used by the study to estimate nucleated cell counts. Sequencing used immunoSEQ multiplex PCR; TCRdb keeps in-frame clones, though not all of them. D and trimming were read from the DNA, whereas the V and J calls and clone size are those reported in that table. This sample carries a few hundred thousand clones, approximately 85% of them seen once, and the ten largest clones take about 7%. The ends were cut back, 0 bases at V and 6 bases at J, with 9 bases in the middle. This CDR3 has 13 residues. CDR1 and CDR2 from the germline V gene are MGHRA and YSYEKL.

The sample consisted of peripheral blood. V gene TRBV4-1 combines with J gene TRBJ2-7, with unresolved D. This receptor was identified in a human donor in a cohort sampled during active COVID-19. CDR3 amino acids: CASSQDRVGEQYF. In nucleotides, the CDR3 is TGCGCCAGCAGCCAAGACCGGGTTGGCGAGCAGTACTTC.